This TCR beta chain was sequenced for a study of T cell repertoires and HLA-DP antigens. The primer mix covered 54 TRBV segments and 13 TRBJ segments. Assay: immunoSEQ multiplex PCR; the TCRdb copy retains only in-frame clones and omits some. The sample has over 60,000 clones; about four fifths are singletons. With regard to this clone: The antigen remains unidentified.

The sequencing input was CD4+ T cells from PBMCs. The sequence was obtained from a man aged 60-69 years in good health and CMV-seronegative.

The CDR3 DNA reads as TGCAGCGTCCGAATAGCGGGAGGGGCCACAGATACGCAGTATTTT. This gives the protein CSVRIAGGATDTQYF. The V call is TRBV29-1, the J call TRBJ2-3; 11 bases fit TRBD2. V trimming: 6 bases; J trimming: 2 bases; junction bases outside the gene matches: 7. CDR3 size: 15 residues. Germline V gene lookup returns CDR1 SQVTM and CDR2 ANQGSEA.